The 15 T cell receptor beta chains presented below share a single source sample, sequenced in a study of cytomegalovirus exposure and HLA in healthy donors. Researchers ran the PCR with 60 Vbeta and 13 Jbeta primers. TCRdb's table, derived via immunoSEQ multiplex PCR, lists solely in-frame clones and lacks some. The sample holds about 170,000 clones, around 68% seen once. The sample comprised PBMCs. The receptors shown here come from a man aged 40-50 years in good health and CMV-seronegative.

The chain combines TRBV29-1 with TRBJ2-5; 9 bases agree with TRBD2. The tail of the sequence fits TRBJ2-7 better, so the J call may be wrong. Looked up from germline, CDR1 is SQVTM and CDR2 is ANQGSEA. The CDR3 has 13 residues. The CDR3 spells CSTSGPSSYEQYF. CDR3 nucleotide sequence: TGCAGCACTAGCGGGCCCAGCTCCTACGAGCAGTACTTC.

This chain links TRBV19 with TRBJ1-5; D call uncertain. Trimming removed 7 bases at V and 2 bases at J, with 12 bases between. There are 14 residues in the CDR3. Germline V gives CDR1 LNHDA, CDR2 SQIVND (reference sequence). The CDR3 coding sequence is TGTGCCAGTAACCCCGGGAGCCGCAATCAGCCCCAGCATTTT. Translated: CASNPGSRNQPQHF.

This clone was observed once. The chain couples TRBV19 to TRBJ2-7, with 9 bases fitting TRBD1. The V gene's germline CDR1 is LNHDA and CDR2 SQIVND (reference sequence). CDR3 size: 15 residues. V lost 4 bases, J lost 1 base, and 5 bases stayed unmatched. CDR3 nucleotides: TGTGCCAGTAGTACCCGGGACAGGGAGTCCTACGAGCAGTACTTC. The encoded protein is CASSTRDRESYEQYF. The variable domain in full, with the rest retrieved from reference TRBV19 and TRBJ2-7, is DGGITQSPKYLFRKEGQNVTLSCEQNLNHDAMYWYRQDPGQGLRLIYYSQIVNDFQKGDIAEGYSVSREKKESFPLTVTSAQKNPTAFYLCASSTRDRESYEQYFGPGTRLTVT.

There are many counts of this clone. The DNA of the CDR3 is TGTGCCACCCAACCAGAGGGAACGAGCACAGATACGCAGTATTTT. Amino acid sequence: CATQPEGTSTDTQYF. The rearrangement joins TRBV28 to TRBJ2-3; possibly TRBD2 for D (5 bases). The germline V gene has CDR1 MDHEN and CDR2 SYDVKM. The V and J ends lost 10 bases and 0 bases respectively, with 17 bases between them. CDR3 length equals 15 residues.

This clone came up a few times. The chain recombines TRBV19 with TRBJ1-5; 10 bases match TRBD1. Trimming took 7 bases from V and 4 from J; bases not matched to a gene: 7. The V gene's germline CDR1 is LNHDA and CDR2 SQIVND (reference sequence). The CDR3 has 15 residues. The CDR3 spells CASTPGQGRNQPQHF. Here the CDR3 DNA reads TGTGCCAGTACCCCGGGACAGGGGCGTAATCAGCCCCAGCATTTT.

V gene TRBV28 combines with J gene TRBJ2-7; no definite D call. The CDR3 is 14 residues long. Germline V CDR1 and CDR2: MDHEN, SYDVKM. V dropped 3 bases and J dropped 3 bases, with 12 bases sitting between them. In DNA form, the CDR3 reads TGTGCCAGCAGTTTCTCCACGTCTAACTACGAGCAGTACTTC. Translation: CASSFSTSNYEQYF.

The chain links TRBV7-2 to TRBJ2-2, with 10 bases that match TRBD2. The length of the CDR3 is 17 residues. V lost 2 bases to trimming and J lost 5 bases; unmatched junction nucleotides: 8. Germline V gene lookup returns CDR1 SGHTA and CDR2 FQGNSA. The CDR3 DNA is TGTGCCAGCAGCTTACGTGGGGCAGCGGGAGGGACCGGGGAGCTGTTTTTT. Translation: CASSLRGAAGGTGELFF.

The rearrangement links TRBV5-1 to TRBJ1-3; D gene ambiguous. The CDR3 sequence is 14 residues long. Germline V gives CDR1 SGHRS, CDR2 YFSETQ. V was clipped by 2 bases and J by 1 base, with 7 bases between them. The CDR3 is CASSFEVSGNTIYF. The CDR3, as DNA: TGCGCCAGCAGCTTTGAGGTTTCTGGAAACACCATATATTTT.

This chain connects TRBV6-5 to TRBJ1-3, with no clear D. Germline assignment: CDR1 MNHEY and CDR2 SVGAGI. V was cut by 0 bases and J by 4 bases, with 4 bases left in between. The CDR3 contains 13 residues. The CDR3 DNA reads TGTGCCAGCAGTTACTCGAGCGGAAACACCATATATTTT. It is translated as CASSYSSGNTIYF.

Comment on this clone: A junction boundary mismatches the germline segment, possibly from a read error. As DNA, the CDR3 is TGTGCTAGCAGCTTAAGGCCGACTAGCGGGAGGTGGCACGAGCAGTACTTC. It specifies CASSLRPTSGRWHEQYF. J is TRBJ2-7 and V is TRBV7-7; 13 bases agree with TRBD2. This CDR3 is built from 17 residues. Germline CDR1 is SSHAT and CDR2 is FNYEAQ (reference sequence).

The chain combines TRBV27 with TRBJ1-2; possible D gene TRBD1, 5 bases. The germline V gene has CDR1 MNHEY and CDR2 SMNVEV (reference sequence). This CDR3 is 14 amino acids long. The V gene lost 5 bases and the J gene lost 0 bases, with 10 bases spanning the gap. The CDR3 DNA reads TGTGCCAGCAGTGACGGGGGATCTAACTATGGCTACACCTTC. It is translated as CASSDGGSNYGYTF.

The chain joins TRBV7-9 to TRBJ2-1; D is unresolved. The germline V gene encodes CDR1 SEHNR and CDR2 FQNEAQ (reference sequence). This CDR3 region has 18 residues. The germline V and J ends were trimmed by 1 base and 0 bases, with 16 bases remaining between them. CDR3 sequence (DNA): TGTGCCAGCAGCTTAGTCGTCTCCTACCCGAGCTCCTACAATGAGCAGTTCTTC. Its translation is CASSLVVSYPSSYNEQFF.

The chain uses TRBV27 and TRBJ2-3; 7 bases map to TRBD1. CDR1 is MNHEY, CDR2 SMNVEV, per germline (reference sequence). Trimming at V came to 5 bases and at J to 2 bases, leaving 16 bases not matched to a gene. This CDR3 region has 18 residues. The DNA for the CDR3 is TGTGCCAGCAGTCCACTCTTATCGGGACAGTTCTACACAGATACGCAGTATTTT. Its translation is CASSPLLSGQFYTDTQYF.

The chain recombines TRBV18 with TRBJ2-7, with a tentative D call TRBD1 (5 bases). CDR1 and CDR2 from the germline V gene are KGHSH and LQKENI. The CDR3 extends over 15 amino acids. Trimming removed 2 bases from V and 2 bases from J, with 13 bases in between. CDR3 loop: CASSPDSSNPYEQYF. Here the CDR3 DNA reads TGTGCCAGCTCACCAGACAGTTCGAACCCCTACGAGCAGTACTTC.

The CDR3 is CASSYPGQSFYEQYF. The CDR3 bases are TGTGCCAGCAGTTACCCCGGACAGAGCTTCTACGAGCAGTACTTC. The chain joins TRBV6-6 to TRBJ2-7, with a weak D call TRBD1 (6 bases). CDR1 and CDR2 (germline): MNHNY, SVGAGI (reference sequence). The germline V and J ends were trimmed by 2 bases and 3 bases, with 14 bases remaining between them. The CDR3 loop spans 15 amino acids.